This section outlines one T cell receptor (beta chain) sequence together with its context. V shed 4 bases and J shed 4 bases, with 12 bases lying between them. Germline values: CDR1 PRHDT, CDR2 FYEKMQ (reference sequence). The CDR3 totals 14 residues. These data originate in a study of OX40 agonist ivuxolimab in advanced cancers. Study summary: Patients received the agonistic anti-OX40 (CD134) antibody ivuxolimab.

The protocol was immunoSEQ multiplex PCR, while the TCRdb copy is restricted to in-frame clones and leaves out a portion. The sample yields 7,500 to 9,500 clones, 65% to 80% seen once. The source material was CD4+ or CD8+ T cells sorted from blood, sampled in a trial of the OX40 agonist ivuxolimab. This chain connects TRBV13 to TRBJ2-3, with D possibly TRBD2 on 5 matching bases. This receptor was identified in an adult with an advanced solid tumor such as melanoma, head and neck, liver or kidney cancer. The CDR3 here is CASSSPGRPDTQYF. As DNA, the CDR3 is TGTGCCAGCAGCTCCCCGGGAAGGCCAGATACGCAGTATTTT. Drawing the rest from reference TRBV13 and TRBJ2-3, the complete variable domain is AAGVIQSPRHLIKEKRETATLKCYPIPRHDTVYWYQQGPGQDPQFLISFYEKMQSDKGSIPDRFSAQQFSDYHSELNMSSLELGDSALYFCASSSPGRPDTQYFGPGTRLTVL.